This TCR beta chain was identified in a study of early T cells in non-severe SARS-CoV-2 infection. In the study overall: Investigators sequenced bulk RNA drawn from unsorted whole blood, and chains remained unpaired. General study points: There was a bias toward anti-spike CD8 responses in VDJdb matching, which missed private and CD4 specificities.

Individual cDNA molecules carried attached unique molecular identifiers. TCRdb re-analysed the 5' RACE reads in MiXCR, keeping a single row per CDR3 protein. Of around 98,000 distinct CDR3 sequences listed, 11% were seen once; the top ten hold 5.1%. This clonotype was counted between two and nine times. The antigen remains undetermined. There are 13 residues in the CDR3. J lost 8 bases, V lost 4 bases, and 6 bases had no gene match. Germline values: CDR1 SGDLS, CDR2 YYNGEE. The gene calls are TRBV9 and TRBJ2-1; 7 nucleotides align to TRBD2. The TCR sequence derives from an adult who was a healthcare worker with PCR-confirmed SARS-CoV-2 infection or an uninfected control (not recorded which). The sequencing input was whole blood. In DNA form, the CDR3 reads TGTGCCAGCAGCCCCGGACTAGACCATGAGCAGTTCTTC. Protein sequence: CASSPGLDHEQFF.